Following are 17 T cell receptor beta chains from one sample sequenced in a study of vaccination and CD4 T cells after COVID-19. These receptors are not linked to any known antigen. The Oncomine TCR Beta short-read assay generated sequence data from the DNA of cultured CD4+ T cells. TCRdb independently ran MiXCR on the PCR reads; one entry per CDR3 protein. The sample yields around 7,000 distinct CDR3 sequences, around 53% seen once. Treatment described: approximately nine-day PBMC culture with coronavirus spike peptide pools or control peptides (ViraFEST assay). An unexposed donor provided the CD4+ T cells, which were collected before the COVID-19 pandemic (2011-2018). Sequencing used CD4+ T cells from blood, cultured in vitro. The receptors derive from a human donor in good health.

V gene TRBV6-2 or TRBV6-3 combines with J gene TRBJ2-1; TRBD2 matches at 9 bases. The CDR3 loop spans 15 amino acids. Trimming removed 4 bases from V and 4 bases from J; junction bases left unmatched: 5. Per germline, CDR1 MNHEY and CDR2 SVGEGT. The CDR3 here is CASSFSGGSYNEQFF. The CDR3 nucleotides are TGTGCCAGCAGTTTTAGCGGGGGATCTTACAATGAGCAGTTCTTC.

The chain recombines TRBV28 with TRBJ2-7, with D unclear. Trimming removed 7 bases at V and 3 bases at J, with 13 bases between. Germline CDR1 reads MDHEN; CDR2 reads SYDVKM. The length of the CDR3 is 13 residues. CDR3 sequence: CASTQTHFYEQYF. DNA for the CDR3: TGTGCCAGCACCCAAACTCATTTCTACGAGCAGTACTTC.

CDR3 region: CASSLGGRRGEQFF. The CDR3 nucleotides are TGTGCCAGCAGCTTAGGGGGGCGGCGTGGTGAGCAGTTCTTC. The chain carries TRBV7-2 and TRBJ2-1, with D possibly being TRBD1 (6 bases). This CDR3 is 14 amino acids long. The germline V and J ends were trimmed by 1 base and 9 bases, with 13 bases remaining between them. Per germline, CDR1 SGHTA and CDR2 FQGNSA.

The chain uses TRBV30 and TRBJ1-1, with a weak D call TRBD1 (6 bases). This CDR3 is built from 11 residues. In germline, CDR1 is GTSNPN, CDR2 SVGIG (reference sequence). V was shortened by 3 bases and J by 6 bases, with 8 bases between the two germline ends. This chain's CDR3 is CAWRQGAEAFF. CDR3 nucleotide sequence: TGTGCCTGGAGACAGGGAGCTGAAGCTTTCTTT.

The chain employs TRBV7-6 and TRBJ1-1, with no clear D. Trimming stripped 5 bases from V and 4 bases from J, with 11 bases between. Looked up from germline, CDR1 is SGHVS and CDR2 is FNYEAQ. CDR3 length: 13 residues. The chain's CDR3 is CASSPREVTEAFF. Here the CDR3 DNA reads TGTGCCAGCAGCCCTAGGGAGGTCACTGAAGCTTTCTTT.

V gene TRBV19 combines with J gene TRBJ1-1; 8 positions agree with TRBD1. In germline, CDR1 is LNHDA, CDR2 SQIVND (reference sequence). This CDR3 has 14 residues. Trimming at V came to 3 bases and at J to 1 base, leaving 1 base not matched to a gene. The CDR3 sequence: CASSIGTGNTEAFF. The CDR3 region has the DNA TGTGCCAGTAGTATCGGGACAGGGAACACTGAAGCTTTCTTT.

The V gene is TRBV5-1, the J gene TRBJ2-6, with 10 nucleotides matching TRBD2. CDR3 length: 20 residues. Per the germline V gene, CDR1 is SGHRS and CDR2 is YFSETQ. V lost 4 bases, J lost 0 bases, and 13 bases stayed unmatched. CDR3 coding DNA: TGCGCCAGCAGCCTCACCCCTCTCACTAGCGGGGCCTCTGGGGCCAACGTCCTGACTTTC. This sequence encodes CASSLTPLTSGASGANVLTF.

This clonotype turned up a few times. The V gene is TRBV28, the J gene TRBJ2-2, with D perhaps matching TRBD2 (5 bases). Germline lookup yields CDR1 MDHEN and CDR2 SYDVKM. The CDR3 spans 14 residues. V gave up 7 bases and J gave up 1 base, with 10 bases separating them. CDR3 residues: CASKSGGNTGELFF. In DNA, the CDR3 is TGTGCCAGCAAGAGCGGAGGGAACACCGGGGAGCTGTTTTTT. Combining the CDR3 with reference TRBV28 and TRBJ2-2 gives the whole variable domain DVKVTQSSRYLVKRTGEKVFLECVQDMDHENMFWYRQDPGLGLRLIYFSYDVKMKEKGDIPEGYSVSREKKERFSLILESASTNQTSMYLCASKSGGNTGELFFGEGSRLTVL.

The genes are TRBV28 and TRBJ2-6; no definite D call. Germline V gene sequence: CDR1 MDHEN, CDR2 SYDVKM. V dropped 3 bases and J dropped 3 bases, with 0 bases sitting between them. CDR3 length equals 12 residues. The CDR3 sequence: CASSFGANVLTF. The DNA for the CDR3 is TGTGCCAGCAGTTTTGGGGCCAACGTCCTGACTTTC.

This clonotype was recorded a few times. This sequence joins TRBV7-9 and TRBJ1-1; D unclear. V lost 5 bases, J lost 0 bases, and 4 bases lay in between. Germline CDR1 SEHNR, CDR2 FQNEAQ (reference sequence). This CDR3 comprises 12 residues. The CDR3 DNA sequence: TGTGCCAGCAGCCCCCTGAACACTGAAGCTTTCTTT. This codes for CASSPLNTEAFF.

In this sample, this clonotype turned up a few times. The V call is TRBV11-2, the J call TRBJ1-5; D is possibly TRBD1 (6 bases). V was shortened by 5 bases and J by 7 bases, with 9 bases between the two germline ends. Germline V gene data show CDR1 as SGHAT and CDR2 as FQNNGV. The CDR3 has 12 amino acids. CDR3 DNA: TGTGCCAGCAGCGTGGGGGGCCAGCCCCAGCATTTT. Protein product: CASSVGGQPQHF.

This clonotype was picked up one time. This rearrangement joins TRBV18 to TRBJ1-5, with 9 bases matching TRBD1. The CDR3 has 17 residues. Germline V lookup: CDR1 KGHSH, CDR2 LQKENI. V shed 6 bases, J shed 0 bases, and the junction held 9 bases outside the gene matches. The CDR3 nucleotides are TGTGCCAGCTCGATTACAGGGGGCAAGGGTAGCAATCAGCCCCAGCATTTT. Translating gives CASSITGGKGSNQPQHF.

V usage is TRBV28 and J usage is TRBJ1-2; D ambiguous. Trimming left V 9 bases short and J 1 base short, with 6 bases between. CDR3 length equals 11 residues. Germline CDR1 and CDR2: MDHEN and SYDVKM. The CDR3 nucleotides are TGTGCCAGTATGGATAACTATGGCTACACCTTC. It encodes CASMDNYGYTF.

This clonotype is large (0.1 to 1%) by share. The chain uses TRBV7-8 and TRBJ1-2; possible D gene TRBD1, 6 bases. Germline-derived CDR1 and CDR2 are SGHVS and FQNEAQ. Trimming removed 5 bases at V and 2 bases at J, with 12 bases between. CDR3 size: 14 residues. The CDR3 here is CASSPTDRNYGYTF. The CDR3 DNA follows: TGTGCCAGCAGCCCAACGGACAGAAACTATGGCTACACCTTC.

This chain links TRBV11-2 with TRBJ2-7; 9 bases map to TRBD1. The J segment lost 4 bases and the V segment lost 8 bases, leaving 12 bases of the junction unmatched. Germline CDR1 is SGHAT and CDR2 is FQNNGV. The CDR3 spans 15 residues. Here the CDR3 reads CASEAGTGWSYEQYF. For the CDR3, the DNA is TGTGCCAGCGAAGCCGGGACAGGGTGGTCATACGAGCAGTACTTC.

The CDR3 loop reads CASSLGRDTDTQYF. The CDR3 coding sequence is TGTGCCAGCAGCTTAGGACGGGACACAGATACGCAGTATTTT. V is TRBV11-3 and J is TRBJ2-3; possible D gene TRBD2, 5 bases. CDR3 length: 14 residues. The germline V gene encodes CDR1 SGHNT and CDR2 YENEEA. Deletions cut 1 base from V and 2 bases from J, with 7 bases between.

The CDR3 region is CASSQDYSEGRIPEAFF. The CDR3, as DNA: TGCGCCAGCAGCCAAGATTACTCTGAGGGCAGGATCCCTGAAGCTTTCTTT. This chain joins TRBV4-3 and TRBJ1-1; the D is unclear. V was pared by 0 bases and J by 6 bases, with 20 bases between. This CDR3 is 17 amino acids long. Germline CDR1 reads LGHNA; CDR2 reads YSLEER.